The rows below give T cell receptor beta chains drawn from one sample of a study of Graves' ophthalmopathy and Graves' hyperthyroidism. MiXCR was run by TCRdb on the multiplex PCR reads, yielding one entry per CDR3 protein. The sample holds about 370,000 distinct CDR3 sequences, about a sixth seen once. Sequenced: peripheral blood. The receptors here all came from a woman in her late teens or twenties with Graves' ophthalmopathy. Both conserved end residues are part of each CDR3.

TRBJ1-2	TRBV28	CASSPPGQHYGYTF
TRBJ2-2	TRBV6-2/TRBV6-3	CASGQGAGELFF
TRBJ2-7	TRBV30	CAWSVRSAGEQYF
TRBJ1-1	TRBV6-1	CASSPRGMGTGTEAFF
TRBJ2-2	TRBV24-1	CATSGRWGTGKAGELFF
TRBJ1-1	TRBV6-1	CASSASQGNTEAFF
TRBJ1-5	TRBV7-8	CASSLEGPQHF
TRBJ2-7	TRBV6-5	CASSYPLGGDTLEQYF
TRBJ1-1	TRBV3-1	CASSQVTRAGTEAFF
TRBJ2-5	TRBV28	CASSGGATGETQYF
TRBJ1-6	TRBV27	CASALTGTRDSPLHF
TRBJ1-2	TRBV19	CASSLGTASYGYTF
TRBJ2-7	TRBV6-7	CASSYPRGRTPYEQYF
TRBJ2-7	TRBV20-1	CSPRAGRSSYEQYF
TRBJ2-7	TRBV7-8	CASSSHGGAIYEQYF
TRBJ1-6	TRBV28	CASGEPNSPLHF
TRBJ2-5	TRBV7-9	CASSLAVAALPETQYF
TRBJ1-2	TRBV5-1	CASSLYSPSGNYGYTF
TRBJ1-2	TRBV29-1	CSDQTGGYGYTF
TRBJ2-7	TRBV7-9	CASSSLAGHYEQYF
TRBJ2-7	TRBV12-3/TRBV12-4	CASSFEGVGSYEQYF
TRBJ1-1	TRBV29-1	CSVNQNRAMNTEAFF
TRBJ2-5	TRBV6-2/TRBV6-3	CASSYWDRAEQETQYF
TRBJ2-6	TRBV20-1	CSAVSGRGANVLTF
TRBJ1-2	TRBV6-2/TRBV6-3	CASSNGGQPYGYTF
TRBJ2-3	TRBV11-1	CASSHTQGLTDTQYF
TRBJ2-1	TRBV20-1	CSARLGHDYNEQFF
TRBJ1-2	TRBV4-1	CASSQPLQGVNYGYTF
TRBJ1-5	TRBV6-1	CASRWGLNQPQHF
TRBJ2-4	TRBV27	CASRLRGHGAKNIQYF
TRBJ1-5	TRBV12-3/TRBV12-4	CASSLEVSNQPQHF
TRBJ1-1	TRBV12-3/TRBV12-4	CASSSDGYTEAFF
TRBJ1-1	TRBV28	CASSLPPGQGGNTEAFF
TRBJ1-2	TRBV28	CASRGSQGHGYTF
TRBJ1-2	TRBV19	CASSLTDGAVIIYGYTF
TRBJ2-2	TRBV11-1	CASSFKGPGELFF
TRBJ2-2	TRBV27	CASSPSETLRRGLFF
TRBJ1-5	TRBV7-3	CASSLLPGPNQPQHF
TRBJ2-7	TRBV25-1	CASSDDLGYEQYF
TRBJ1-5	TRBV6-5	CASSYTSGNQPQHF
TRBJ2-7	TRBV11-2	CASSRQGKAYEQYF
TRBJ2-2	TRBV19	CASRGMANTGELFF
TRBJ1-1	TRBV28	CASSLTGASNTEAFF
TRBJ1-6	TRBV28	CASSFATGGSPLHF
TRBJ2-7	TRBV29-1	CSVVGDKSYEQYF
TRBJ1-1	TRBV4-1	CASSSLNTAMNTEAFF
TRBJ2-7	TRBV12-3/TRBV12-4	CASSPPGESYEQYF
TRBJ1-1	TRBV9	CASSVTNSNTEAFF
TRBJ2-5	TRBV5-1	CASSQGRSQETQYF
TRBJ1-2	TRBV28	CASSRRQGYGYTF
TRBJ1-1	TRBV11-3	CASSLVRAISPILNTEAFF
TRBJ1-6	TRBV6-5	CASRSAGLGNSPLHF
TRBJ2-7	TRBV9	CASSPATDYEQYF
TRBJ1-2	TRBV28	CASSLRQSDGYTF
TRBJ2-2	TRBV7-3	CASSPTSFSTGELFF
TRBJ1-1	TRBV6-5	CASSYMGNTEAFF
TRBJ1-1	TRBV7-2	CASSLTYGVGTEAFF
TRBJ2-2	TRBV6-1	CASSADEGIANTGELFF